These 32 T cell receptor beta chains were sequenced from one sample in a study of blood T cell repertoires in COVID-19. Here immunoSEQ multiplex PCR was the method, and the copy in TCRdb shows in-frame clones only, minus some. The sample holds under 250,000 clones, 75% to 85% seen once. Sequenced sample: peripheral blood. These receptors were taken from a middle-aged man with COVID-19, enrolled during active disease.

This chain connects TRBV4-1 to TRBJ2-5; 10 nucleotides line up with TRBD2. The CDR3 is 19 amino acids. Germline assignment: CDR1 MGHRA and CDR2 YSYEKL. V shed 0 bases and J 4 bases; nucleotides not matched to a gene: 14. In DNA, the CDR3 is TGCGCCAGCAGCCAAGATTCCCTAGCGGGGGCCCTAAGGGCAGAGACCCAGTACTTC. Its translation: CASSQDSLAGALRAETQYF.

The chain links TRBV11-3 to TRBJ1-6; no clear D. This CDR3 contains 13 residues. Germline V lookup: CDR1 SGHNT, CDR2 YENEEA. V lost 3 bases to trimming and J lost 9 bases, with 9 bases between them. The CDR3 loop reads CASSFSPGSPLHF. In DNA form, the CDR3 reads TGTGCCAGCAGCTTTAGTCCCGGTTCACCCCTCCACTTT.

V usage is TRBV6-5 and J usage is TRBJ2-2; D is possibly TRBD2 (5 bases). Per the germline V gene, CDR1 is MNHEY and CDR2 is SVGAGI. The V gene lost 0 bases and the J gene lost 1 base, with 6 bases spanning the gap. The CDR3 contains 15 residues. The CDR3 protein is CASSYSRVNTGELFF. In nucleotides, the CDR3 is TGTGCCAGCAGTTACTCGAGGGTGAACACCGGGGAGCTGTTTTTT.

The V call is TRBV6-2 or TRBV6-3, the J call TRBJ2-7; 8 bases are shared with TRBD2. The CDR3 covers 15 residues. J was trimmed by 3 bases and V by 5 bases; bases with no gene match: 9. Germline CDR1 MNHEY, CDR2 SVGEGT. CDR3 sequence: CASSPAGGGYYEQYF. The CDR3 bases are TGTGCCAGCAGTCCCGCCGGCGGGGGGTACTACGAGCAGTACTTC.

This clone was observed a few times. The rearrangement uses TRBV6-5 and TRBJ1-4, with 8 positions matching TRBD1. Germline V lookup: CDR1 MNHEY, CDR2 SVGAGI. This CDR3 has 16 residues. V lost 0 bases to trimming and J lost 7 bases; unmatched junction nucleotides: 7. The CDR3 nucleotides are TGTGCCAGCAGTTACTCCCCGACAGGGGCCCTTGAAAAACTGTTTTTT. Its protein product is CASSYSPTGALEKLFF.

The chain uses TRBV24-1 and TRBJ2-5; D is undetermined. Germline V gene lookup returns CDR1 KGHDR and CDR2 SFDVKD. The CDR3 runs to 13 residues. Trimming stripped 4 bases from V and 5 bases from J, with 10 bases between. DNA for the CDR3: TGTGCCACCAGTGACCCGAGGTTGGAGACCCAGTACTTC. Protein sequence: CATSDPRLETQYF.

This sequence joins TRBV28 and TRBJ1-2, with D possibly matching TRBD1 (5 bases). CDR3 length: 15 amino acids. Germline assignment: CDR1 MDHEN and CDR2 SYDVKM. Deletions cut 5 bases from V and 7 bases from J, with 20 bases between. The CDR3 spells CASSPRRGRVGGYTF. The CDR3 DNA reads TGTGCCAGCAGTCCCCGTCGAGGCAGGGTGGGTGGCTACACCTTC.

The gene calls are TRBV29-1 and TRBJ2-5; D unresolved. CDR1 SQVTM and CDR2 ANQGSEA come from the germline V gene. The CDR3 is 11 amino acids. Trimming shortened V by 6 bases and J by 5 bases, and 10 bases separated the two germline ends. Here the CDR3 reads CSVVRLETQYF. In DNA form, the CDR3 reads TGCAGCGTGGTGAGGCTGGAGACCCAGTACTTC. The variable domain in full, completed from reference TRBV29-1 and TRBJ2-5, reads SAVISQKPSRDICQRGTSLTIQCQVDSQVTMMFWYRQQPGQSLTLIATANQGSEATYESGFVIDKFPISRPNLTFSTLTVSNMSPEDSSIYLCSVVRLETQYFGPGTRLLVL.

This clone was seen only once. This chain uses TRBV6-5 with TRBJ2-5; 7 bases are shared with TRBD1. From germline, CDR1 is MNHEY and CDR2 SVGAGI. V gave up 5 bases and J gave up 4 bases; unmatched junction bases: 7. The CDR3 covers 14 residues. DNA for the CDR3: TGTGCCAGCAGTAGACAGGGTGGAGGAGAGACCCAGTACTTC. It specifies CASSRQGGGETQYF.

The chain combines TRBV6-5 with TRBJ1-1; TRBD1 matches at 8 bases. The CDR3 covers 12 residues. Trimming took 9 bases from V and 4 from J; bases not matched to a gene: 4. Germline lookup yields CDR1 MNHEY and CDR2 SVGAGI. The CDR3: CASSQGGTEAFF. The CDR3 DNA sequence: TGTGCCAGTTCACAGGGGGGCACTGAAGCTTTCTTT.

The chain links TRBV27 to TRBJ2-7; 7 positions match TRBD1. Germline V gene data show CDR1 as MNHEY and CDR2 as SMNVEV (reference sequence). V lost 4 bases, J lost 0 bases, and 3 bases stayed unmatched. This CDR3 comprises 14 residues. In nucleotides, the CDR3 is TGTGCCAGCAGTTGGGGACAGCCCTCCTACGAGCAGTACTTC. It specifies CASSWGQPSYEQYF.

Only one count was recorded for this clone. This chain uses TRBV5-1 with TRBJ1-2; 10 bases are a match to TRBD1. Germline V gene lookup returns CDR1 SGHRS and CDR2 YFSETQ. With V trimmed by 4 bases and J by 1 base, 4 bases remained unmatched. The CDR3 runs 15 residues. CDR3 residues: CASSERTGGNYGYTF. The CDR3 DNA follows: TGCGCCAGCAGCGAACGGACAGGGGGTAACTATGGCTACACCTTC.

The chain combines TRBV9 with TRBJ2-5, with D tentatively TRBD2 (5 bases). In germline, CDR1 is SGDLS, CDR2 YYNGEE. The CDR3 contains 14 residues. Trimming removed 0 bases from V and 7 bases from J, with 13 bases in between. CDR3 in amino acids: CASSVAGSAGTQYF. CDR3 DNA sequence: TGTGCCAGCAGCGTAGCTGGGAGTGCGGGGACCCAGTACTTC.

This chain uses TRBV27 with TRBJ2-2; 7 bases are a match to TRBD1. Germline V gene lookup returns CDR1 MNHEY and CDR2 SMNVEV (reference sequence). The CDR3 consists of 15 residues. The junction had 6 bases not matched to a gene; V was cut back by 4 bases and J by 4 bases. CDR3 nucleotides: TGTGCCAGCAGTTCAAGACAGGGTGGCACCGGGGAGCTGTTTTTT. Translation gives CASSSRQGGTGELFF.

The chain couples TRBV5-1 to TRBJ1-6, with TRBD1 as a possible D gene (5 bases). The V end was cut by 5 bases, the J end by 12 bases, with 18 bases between. The CDR3 spans 14 residues. The germline V gene has CDR1 SGHRS and CDR2 YFSETQ. The CDR3 protein is CASRPEVGQLPLHF. The CDR3 bases are TGCGCCAGCAGGCCGGAAGTGGGGCAGTTACCCCTCCACTTT.

The V call is TRBV7-2, the J call TRBJ2-5; D might be TRBD1 (6 bases). The CDR3 has 14 amino acids. Germline assignment: CDR1 SGHTA and CDR2 FQGNSA. Trimming pared 2 bases from V and 4 bases from J, leaving 11 bases between. The CDR3 sequence: CASSLWGRGETQYF. CDR3 nucleotide sequence: TGTGCCAGCAGCTTATGGGGGCGCGGAGAGACCCAGTACTTC.

CDR3 sequence: CASSLGRLFETEVATNEKLFF. The CDR3 coding sequence is TGTGCCAGCAGTTTGGGTCGGCTTTTTGAGACAGAAGTTGCAACTAATGAAAAACTGTTTTTT. The chain links TRBV28 to TRBJ1-4, with D maybe TRBD1 (5 bases). There are 21 residues in the CDR3. The germline V and J ends were trimmed by 3 bases and 0 bases, with 26 bases remaining between them. Germline CDR1 and CDR2: MDHEN and SYDVKM.

The V gene is TRBV13, the J gene TRBJ1-2, with D unclear. In germline, CDR1 is PRHDT, CDR2 FYEKMQ (reference sequence). Trimming cost V 5 bases and J 0 bases, with 10 bases left between them. This CDR3 comprises 14 residues. DNA of the CDR3: TGTGCCAGCAGCCCCTCCGACTCTAACTATGGCTACACCTTC. Its translation is CASSPSDSNYGYTF.

This clone is a singleton in its sample. This rearrangement joins TRBV7-9 to TRBJ2-1; 11 positions agree with TRBD2. Germline assignment: CDR1 SEHNR and CDR2 FQNEAQ (reference sequence). The length of the CDR3 is 17 residues. Trimming cost V 5 bases and J 4 bases; bases outside gene matches: 10. CDR3 region: CASSPGLAGGPYNEQFF. The CDR3 coding sequence is TGTGCCAGCAGCCCCGGTTTAGCGGGGGGGCCGTACAATGAGCAGTTCTTC. Full variable domain (outside the CDR3, taken from reference TRBV7-9 and TRBJ2-1): DTGVSQNPRHKITKRGQNVTFRCDPISEHNRLYWYRQTLGQGPEFLTYFQNEAQLEKSRLLSDRFSAERPKGSFSTLEIQRTEQGDSAMYLCASSPGLAGGPYNEQFFGPGTRLTVL.

The chain joins TRBV4-2 to TRBJ2-5; D unresolved. The CDR3 spans 14 residues. V lost 0 bases and J 2 bases, leaving 7 bases between the germline ends. Germline CDR1 is LGHNA and CDR2 is YNFKEQ. The CDR3 nucleotides are TGTGCCAGCAGCCAAGATTGGCGGCAAGAGACCCAGTACTTC. Protein product: CASSQDWRQETQYF.

The chain couples TRBV4-3 to TRBJ2-1; TRBD1 matches at 11 bases. The CDR3 loop spans 19 amino acids. Losses at the gene ends were 4 bases for V and 7 bases for J; bases not matched to a gene: 18. CDR1 is LGHNA, CDR2 YSLEER, per germline. The CDR3 is CASSLGTGGRGLEGNEQFF. In nucleotides, the CDR3 is TGCGCCAGCAGCCTGGGGACAGGGGGTCGAGGACTAGAAGGAAATGAGCAGTTCTTC.

This chain uses TRBV2 with TRBJ1-5; 12 nucleotides align to TRBD1. V was clipped by 3 bases and J by 11 bases; unmatched bases: 8. Germline V gene lookup returns CDR1 SNHLY and CDR2 FYNNEI. The CDR3 runs 15 residues. CDR3: CASSDRDRGLLAQHF. The CDR3, as DNA: TGTGCCAGCAGTGATAGGGACAGGGGGCTGCTGGCCCAGCATTTT. Together with reference TRBV2 and TRBJ1-5, the CDR3 gives the full variable domain: EPEVTQTPSHQVTQMGQEVILRCVPISNHLYFYWYRQILGQKVEFLVSFYNNEISEKSEIFDDQFSVERPDGSNFTLKIRSTKLEDSAMYFCASSDRDRGLLAQHFGDGTRLSIL.

Comments on this clone: At one of its ends the junction is not consistent with the germline gene, which may arise from a read error. The rearrangement links TRBV2 to TRBJ2-7, with D possibly matching TRBD1 (6 bases). Germline V gene sequence: CDR1 SNHLY, CDR2 FYNNEI. This CDR3 is 13 amino acids long. The CDR3 protein is CASSELTLQGSNF. The CDR3 nucleotides are TGTGCCAGCAGTGAGTTGACCCTACAGGGTTCGAACTTC.

The chain joins TRBV6-5 to TRBJ1-1, with 7 bases fitting TRBD1. The V and J ends lost 6 bases and 6 bases, in that order; junction bases with no gene match: 4. The CDR3 sequence is 12 residues long. Germline CDR1 and CDR2: MNHEY and SVGAGI. CDR3 loop: CASRTGNSEAFF. The CDR3 nucleotides are TGTGCCAGCAGGACAGGGAATTCTGAAGCTTTCTTT.

In its sample, this clone was seen a few times. The chain links TRBV18 to TRBJ1-1; D unclear. Germline values: CDR1 KGHSH, CDR2 LQKENI. V was trimmed by 3 bases and J by 4 bases, leaving 18 bases between them. CDR3 length: 16 residues. The CDR3 here is CASSPVLTTAATEAFF. The CDR3, as DNA: TGTGCCAGCTCACCCGTTTTAACTACTGCGGCCACTGAAGCTTTCTTT.

The chain has TRBV6-5 and TRBJ2-7; 11 bases line up with TRBD1. The germline V gene encodes CDR1 MNHEY and CDR2 SVGAGI. Losses at the gene ends were 6 bases for V and 4 bases for J; bases not matched to a gene: 5. The CDR3 is 14 amino acids. The CDR3 is CASRKDRGLYEQYF. CDR3 sequence (DNA): TGTGCCAGCAGAAAGGACAGGGGGCTGTACGAGCAGTACTTC.

The chain uses TRBV7-2 and TRBJ2-1; D perhaps matches TRBD2 (5 bases). V was cut by 5 bases and J by 7 bases, with 9 bases left in between. CDR1 is SGHTA, CDR2 FQGNSA, per germline. The CDR3 spans 12 residues. The chain's CDR3 is CASSPQRNEQFF. DNA of the CDR3: TGTGCCAGCAGCCCACAGCGGAATGAGCAGTTCTTC.

The J gene is TRBJ2-7, the V gene TRBV28; D gene ambiguous. Per germline, CDR1 MDHEN and CDR2 SYDVKM. V was pared by 6 bases and J by 0 bases, with 6 bases between. This CDR3 spans 12 amino acids. The CDR3 bases are TGTGCCAGCAGCTCGAGCTCCTACGAGCAGTACTTC. This sequence encodes CASSSSSYEQYF.

CDR3: CASGRGRENIQYF. The CDR3 DNA follows: TGTGCCAGCGGGCGGGGCAGGGAAAACATTCAGTACTTC. The rearrangement links TRBV28 to TRBJ2-4; D possibly corresponds to TRBD2 (6 bases). V lost 8 bases to trimming and J lost 5 bases, with 13 bases between them. The length of the CDR3 is 13 residues. Germline V gene lookup returns CDR1 MDHEN and CDR2 SYDVKM.

The chain is built from TRBV6-5 and TRBJ1-2; D is unresolved. The germline gives CDR1 MNHEY, CDR2 SVGAGI. Trimming took 0 bases from V and 4 from J, leaving 6 bases between them. CDR3 length: 13 residues. The CDR3 protein is CASSYSGLYGYTF. DNA of the CDR3: TGTGCCAGCAGTTACTCAGGACTCTATGGCTACACCTTC.

This rearrangement joins TRBV5-6 to TRBJ1-1; 9 positions match TRBD1. CDR3 length: 12 amino acids. Germline CDR1 SGHDT, CDR2 YYEEEE. Losses at the gene ends were 4 bases for V and 7 bases for J; bases not matched to a gene: 2. The CDR3 loop is CASSRTGVEAFF. CDR3 in DNA: TGTGCCAGCAGCCGGACAGGGGTTGAAGCTTTCTTT.

This clone appeared a single time. The chain has TRBV6-1 and TRBJ2-4, with D perhaps TRBD2 (6 bases). The germline V gene encodes CDR1 MNHNS and CDR2 SASEGT. Deletions cut 3 bases from V and 0 bases from J, with 12 bases between. The CDR3 consists of 16 residues. The CDR3 region is CASSDFGGLAKNIQYF. CDR3 coding DNA: TGTGCCAGCAGTGATTTTGGAGGGTTAGCCAAAAACATTCAGTACTTC.